This T cell receptor beta chain appears in the sequencing data of a study of T cell repertoires in ileal Crohn's disease. This clone is medium-sized by share. Its antigen is as yet unknown. The CDR3 is made up of 14 amino acids. The germline V gene encodes CDR1 MNHNY and CDR2 SVGAGI (reference sequence). Trimming pared 6 bases from V and 7 bases from J, leaving 18 bases between. Sample time point: neoterminal ileum biopsy at postoperative endoscopy, about 6 months after surgery. Assay: immunoSEQ multiplex PCR; the TCRdb copy retains only in-frame clones and omits some. The table has about 11,000 clones, around 79% seen once. Study-wide points: Clonal expansions were more frequent in active smokers than non-smokers at surgery. Endoscopic recurrence occurred in every patient whose clonality exceeded 26.8%. Within the first postoperative year, endoscopy came at median roughly seven months.

This TCR was recovered from an adult with Crohn's disease. Sequences were obtained from ileal tissue. This rearrangement joins TRBV6-6 to TRBJ1-2, with D possibly matching TRBD1 (5 bases). CDR3 amino acids: CASSPGPGRAGYTF. The CDR3 coding sequence is TGTGCCAGCAGCCCTGGGCCGGGCAGGGCTGGCTACACCTTC.